This T cell receptor beta chain was found in a study of cytomegalovirus exposure and HLA in healthy donors (dated by TCRdb to 2016 to 2017). Regarding the research as a whole: An earlier analysis of 587 of the donors reported about 300 Gb of sequence data and around 110 million unique TCR beta sequences obtained from around 170 million T cells. In an earlier analysis of 587 of the donors, high-throughput TCR beta sequencing was used to judge whether each TCR beta V gene segment behaved as functional or pseudogenic. About 300 gigabases of sequencing data and approximately 92 million unique TCR sequences made up an early release that covered about 640 HLA-typed donors. Of the approximately 400 genotyped donors, approximately 82% fell in the genetic ancestry cluster associated with self-reported Caucasian donors. Typing coverage varied by locus: 629-630 donors for A, B, C, DRB1 and DQB1; under 550 for DQA1; around 570 for DPA1; more than 450 for DPB1. The T cell repertoires of some 700 subjects were profiled by immunosequencing and related to cytomegalovirus serostatus. All discovery cohort repertoires had been generated on a single sequencing platform. Among some 400 genotyped donors of the cohort, an average of roughly 230,000 unique TCR beta nucleotide sequences was sequenced per donor, of which roughly 17% were non-productive. Rather than drawing on any new phenotypic data, the later analysis identified candidate immune exposures from TCR beta sequences and the way those sequences occurred across donors. HLA typing included class I and class II loci at four-digit resolution. Donor age, sex, ethnicity and CMV serostatus were compiled alongside the repertoire data. Genome-wide SNP genotypes for about 60% of the roughly 700 donors were used in a later genetic analysis, which treated that subset as a discovery cohort. A separate validation cohort of 100 to 150 different subjects was used in addition to the approximately 640-subject first cohort. Because of strong linkage in the cohort, roughly 5 DR-DQ haplotypes were treated as single units for association and clustering. The study aimed to test whether cataloging public T cell receptors could reveal signatures of past pathogen exposure. To predict cytomegalovirus infection status, the study brought together high-throughput TCR immunosequencing, statistical association of individual TCRs with disease status, and machine learning. In a later analysis, previously published TCR beta repertoires from roughly 710 donors were re-analyzed and high-resolution HLA genotyping was added so that TCR occurrence patterns could be studied. Overall study results and their limits: In a later analysis, HLA-associated TCR beta chains were found to be more clonally expanded and to have lower generation probabilities than equally common non-associated chains. In vitro tests confirmed that a few of the cytomegalovirus-associated TCR beta chains recognize cytomegalovirus antigens. In both the original and validation cohorts, the classifier was reported to diagnose cytomegalovirus status with high specificity and sensitivity. Most TCR sequences were observed very rarely across donors, whereas some public TCRs were present in many individuals. A further reported finding was that TCR beta sequences accurately predicted the HLA-A and HLA-B alleles for most subjects in the first cohort. This cohort had only TCR beta chains sequenced, and the lack of alpha or paired-chain data limited which features could be detected. Immune exposure information for the cohort was limited to CMV serostatus. Most CMV-associated TCR beta chains appeared to be HLA-restricted in a later analysis, and the HLA associations seemed to be driven largely by CMV exposure. Strong co-occurrence of HLA alleles, especially DR and DQ, made assigning TCR associations to individual alleles difficult. Presence/absence analyses assumed roughly uniform sequencing depth across donors, an assumption that may not hold. In a later analysis, TCR association rates were found to vary across HLA loci, with the most associated TCRs seen for DRB1 alleles and the fewest for HLA-C alleles. Because some donors lacked HLA typing at each locus, the association tests relied only on the typed subset. Linkage disequilibrium might explain the correlated functional status among segregating V segments, but an unknown experimental factor could not be ruled out. In a later analysis, some 17,000 TCR beta sequences were associated with specific HLA alleles at a false discovery rate of 0.05. A later analysis reported that several top co-occurrence clusters appeared linked to parvovirus B19, influenza, CMV and Epstein-Barr virus. The authors suggested that the approach could potentially be generalized to other disease states and immunological phenotypes. In an earlier analysis of some 550 of the donors, most TCR beta V segments were observed in productive rearrangements about 87% or about 30% of the time, broadly matching IMGT annotations. A cluster of highly shared sequence variants was judged likely to represent a technical artifact of the sequencing pipeline. A later genetic analysis associated a missense DCLRE1C variant with V-gene and J-gene trimming of TCR beta chains, and an independent cohort replicated the association. According to a later genetic analysis, donors in an Asian-associated ancestry cluster had fewer N-insertions in productive TCRs than the approximately 630-donor mean. Because counts were too low, 15 to 20 rarely observed V segments, including chromosome 9 orphons, were excluded from the earlier analysis of some 540 of the donors. The 87-base-pair reads could not distinguish some IMGT-functional V segments, including TRBV6-2 and TRBV6-3, so those segments were excluded. In the study, 164 TCR beta chains were listed as associated with cytomegalovirus.

Spanning cysteine to phenylalanine, the CDR3 consists of 16 amino acids. Solely the CDR3 DNA is kept, with 48 bases framed from the first base. The germline V gene (reference sequence) gives CDR1 as MNHEY and CDR2 as SMNVEV. The germline V end is reduced by 4 bases and the J end by 3 bases; junction bases left unmatched: 6. With regard to this clone: This receptor's antigen is unknown. No base quality information exists; no much larger clone differs at one position.

In total, about 650 healthy bone marrow donors made up the cohort. Cohort members were all nominally healthy when sampled, although unrecorded immune exposures were likely present. The donor was CMV seronegative and was included in the group of several hundred seronegative cohort members. A peripheral blood sample was provided by each donor, and peripheral blood mononuclear cells were used for TCR beta sequencing. The Qiagen DNeasy Blood Extraction Kit was used to extract genomic DNA from the blood cell samples. Library construction relied on the immunoSEQ multiplex PCR assay. For the multiplex PCR, a mixture combining 60 forward primers for TCR Vbeta segments and 13 reverse primers for TCR Jbeta segments was used. The CDR3 region of rearranged TCR beta genes was amplified from genomic DNA by a multiplex PCR assay. Amplified TCR beta libraries were sequenced as 87-base-pair reads on the Illumina HiSeq System. The paper's processing steps were these. In a later analysis, tens of millions of unique TCR beta chains were counted across the 500 to 850 repertoires, and roughly 11 million of these chains were shared by at least two donors. A nearest-neighbor algorithm error-corrected the raw reads and collapsed the reads into unique sequences, merging closely related sequences to remove PCR and sequencing errors. Alignment of CDR3 sequences to IMGT reference sequences was used to assign V, D and J gene segments. For a sequence to be retained, a match of at least six nucleotides was required to both a V gene segment and a J gene segment. A rearrangement was called productive if the CDR3 had no stop codons and remained in frame with V and J, and every other rearrangement was called non-productive. CDR3 was defined according to IMGT convention as the region running from the second conserved V-encoded cysteine to the conserved J-encoded phenylalanine. In an earlier analysis of just under 600 of the donors, sequences lacking an unambiguous match to a single V gene segment were excluded. In an earlier analysis of around 590 of the donors, a V segment was called functional when productive rearrangements were above 56.7%, and segregating when the standard deviation between donors exceeded 5%. A statistical classification framework was built to diagnose cytomegalovirus status from the catalog of TCR beta chain sequences. In a later analysis, TCR nucleotide sequences were compared against IMGT/GENE-DB human TR gene sequences so that V and J genes could be assigned. The TCRdist pipeline was used in a later analysis to assign CDR3 sequences and most-parsimonious VDJ recombination scenarios. In a later analysis, every TCR beta chain was defined by the combination of its CDR3 amino acid sequence and its V-gene family, and reads without a unique V-gene family were dropped. In a later analysis, around 650 highly shared, low-generation-probability nucleotide sequences were removed to address suspected cross-contamination and a sequencing artifact. For each public chain, a later analysis derived a clonal expansion index from normalized ranks of inferred template counts within each repertoire. Generation probabilities in a later analysis came from a VDJ recombination model fitted to out-of-frame rearrangements, and those results were checked against IGoR. In a later analysis, hypergeometric tests were used to score TCR-TCR, TCR-HLA and TCR-CMV co-occurrence, with a repertoire-size bias correction applied to TCR pairs. False discovery rates were estimated in a later analysis by permuting HLA or CMV assignments 20 times. In a later analysis, co-occurring TCRs were grouped using DBSCAN, and TCRdist sequence similarity was added for clustering within HLA-allele-positive subsets. Repertoires with fewer than 30,000 or more than 120,000 public chains, plus five repertoires with anomalous nucleotide sharing, were excluded from co-occurrence clustering. The source is immuneACCESS, and TCRdb retained only in-frame sequences with V and J called. Part of the clones is not carried over; for the studies checked, unresolved V genes explain less than half of this, and the remainder is unexplained. Clone size and V and J calls were adopted from that table, with D and trimming inferred from the DNA. The sample has 150,000 or so clones on record, around 73% of them singletons. The ten most abundant clones make up 1.5% to 2% of the sample.

Sequenced: PBMCs. The sequence links TRBV27 to TRBJ1-6; the central 7 bases match TRBD1. This TCR was recovered from a female donor in good health and CMV-seronegative. The CDR3 reads CASSWDRDSYNSPLHF. The DNA reads as follows: TGTGCCAGCAGTTGGGACCGGGACAGCTATAATTCACCCCTCCACTTT.